Listed here are 16 T cell receptor beta chains from one sample, sequenced in a study of CDR3 diversity in severe acne. TCRdb re-derived calls from the PCR reads in MiXCR, one entry per CDR3 protein. The sample includes 89,000 or so distinct CDR3 sequences, 45% to 50% of them seen just once. Sequencing used blood. The origin of the receptors is a male donor in good health, serving as a control.

This clonotype was seen a few times. This chain uses TRBV5-1 with TRBJ2-5, with TRBD1 as a possible D gene (5 bases). The germline V gene encodes CDR1 SGHRS and CDR2 YFSETQ. Trimming removed 4 bases at V and 1 base at J, with 11 bases between. The CDR3 covers 14 residues. DNA of the CDR3: TGCGCCAGCAGCCCAACAGGAGCCCAAGAGACCCAGTACTTC. This encodes CASSPTGAQETQYF.

The sample holds a few counts of this clonotype. This sequence joins TRBV7-9 and TRBJ1-2; a weak D match, TRBD1 (5 bases). V dropped 5 bases and J dropped 4 bases, with 11 bases sitting between them. The CDR3 contains 13 residues. CDR1 is SEHNR, CDR2 FQNEAQ, per germline (reference sequence). The chain's CDR3 is CASSRDSGYGYTF. The CDR3 nucleotides are TGTGCCAGCAGCCGGGACTCCGGCTATGGCTACACCTTC. Using reference TRBV7-9 and TRBJ1-2 for the parts outside the CDR3, the full variable domain is DTGVSQNPRHKITKRGQNVTFRCDPISEHNRLYWYRQTLGQGPEFLTYFQNEAQLEKSRLLSDRFSAERPKGSFSTLEIQRTEQGDSAMYLCASSRDSGYGYTFGSGTRLTVV.

Relative to its sample, this clonotype is medium-sized. J is TRBJ2-7 and V is TRBV2; a weak D match, TRBD1 (6 bases). This CDR3 is 15 amino acids long. The V gene lost 4 bases and the J gene lost 2 bases, with 15 bases spanning the gap. Germline assignment: CDR1 SNHLY and CDR2 FYNNEI. The CDR3 reads CASSAWGRTTYEQYF. The CDR3 bases are TGTGCCAGCAGTGCTTGGGGGCGAACTACCTACGAGCAGTACTTC.

Turning to this clonotype: Sequence at one end of the junction differs from germline and may be a read error. This chain uses TRBV7-7 with TRBJ1-3, with a tentative D call TRBD1 (5 bases). CDR3 length: 19 amino acids. Germline CDR1 is SSHAT and CDR2 is FNYEAQ (reference sequence). The CDR3 is CASSLAGGMRGKSGNTTYF. CDR3 coding DNA: TGTGCTAGCAGCTTAGCTGGTGGGATGAGGGGTAAGTCTGGAAACACCACATATTTT.

This clonotype occurred many times. J is TRBJ2-7 and V is TRBV11-2; D gene uncertain. Trimming took 1 base from V and 3 from J, leaving 16 bases between them. This CDR3 has 16 amino acids. CDR1 and CDR2 from the germline V gene are SGHAT and FQNNGV. The CDR3 sequence: CASSLGYGQTFYEQYF. DNA for the CDR3: TGTGCCAGCAGCTTAGGCTACGGGCAGACTTTCTACGAGCAGTACTTC.

The chain has TRBV19 and TRBJ1-2; weak D call: TRBD1 (6 bases). Trimming took off 5 bases at V and 0 bases at J, with 22 bases between the two ends. Germline V gives CDR1 LNHDA, CDR2 SQIVND (reference sequence). The CDR3 contains 18 residues. DNA of the CDR3: TGTGCCAGTAGTCTCCTAGGTGTCAGGGGAGACGCTAACTATGGCTACACCTTC. Its protein product is CASSLLGVRGDANYGYTF.

The chain employs TRBV24-1 and TRBJ2-2; TRBD1 matches 7 bases. J lost 1 base, V lost 10 bases, and 5 bases had no gene match. Germline CDR1 and CDR2: KGHDR and SFDVKD. The CDR3 is 14 amino acids. CDR3 sequence (DNA): TGTGCCACGATGGGACAGTTGAACACCGGGGAGCTGTTTTTT. Encoded protein: CATMGQLNTGELFF.

This clonotype has a single count. J is TRBJ2-7 and V is TRBV25-1, with D perhaps given as TRBD1 or TRBD2 (7 bases each). CDR3 size: 18 residues. Trimming removed 2 bases from V and 4 bases from J, with 24 bases in between. Looked up from germline, CDR1 is MGHDK and CDR2 is SYGVNS. CDR3 DNA sequence: TGTGCCAGCAGTGAACTCCCGGTCCTGGGAGGGGGCTTATACGAGCAGTACTTC. It encodes CASSELPVLGGGLYEQYF.

This chain connects TRBV7-3 to TRBJ1-2; 12 bases match TRBD1. J was trimmed by 6 bases and V by 5 bases; bases with no gene match: 7. Germline CDR1 is SGHTA and CDR2 is FQGTGA. The CDR3 is made up of 15 amino acids. CDR3: CASSPVGQGADGYTF. CDR3 bases: TGTGCCAGCAGCCCAGTGGGACAGGGGGCGGATGGCTACACCTTC.

V is TRBV19 and J is TRBJ2-7; D might be TRBD1 (5 bases). The CDR3 has 13 residues. In germline, CDR1 is LNHDA, CDR2 SQIVND (reference sequence). The V end lost 3 bases, the J end lost 4 bases, and 10 bases lay between the germline ends. CDR3 bases: TGTGCCAGTAGTATCGGACACGATTACGAGCAGTACTTC. Its protein product is CASSIGHDYEQYF.

This clonotype occurred many times. This chain uses TRBV28 with TRBJ2-3, with 9 bases fitting TRBD2. The germline V gene encodes CDR1 MDHEN and CDR2 SYDVKM. The length of the CDR3 is 15 residues. The ends lost 3 bases at V and 2 bases at J; junction bases unmatched: 3. This CDR3 reads CASSLLAGHTDTQYF. As DNA, the CDR3 is TGTGCCAGCAGTTTGCTAGCGGGGCACACAGATACGCAGTATTTT.

The genes are TRBV25-1 and TRBJ2-5; 9 bases match TRBD2. The germline CDR1 and CDR2 sequences are MGHDK and SYGVNS. V was pared by 2 bases and J by 1 base, with 14 bases of the junction left unmatched. The CDR3 runs 19 residues. The CDR3 DNA reads TGTGCCAGCAGTGAACGGTTGGGCGGGGGGGGGGGGGGCCAAGAGACCCAGTACTTC. Residues: CASSERLGGGGGGQETQYF.

This clonotype was counted between two and nine times. This chain joins TRBV2 and TRBJ2-7, with D perhaps TRBD2 (6 bases). The CDR3 has 15 residues. Germline V gene sequence: CDR1 SNHLY, CDR2 FYNNEI. V dropped 5 bases and J dropped 0 bases, with 14 bases sitting between them. The DNA of the CDR3 is TGTGCCAGCAGTTACCAGGACGGGAGCTCCTACGAGCAGTACTTC. Its protein product is CASSYQDGSSYEQYF.

V gene TRBV24-1 combines with J gene TRBJ2-2, with 7 bases lining up with TRBD2. This CDR3 is 16 amino acids long. Losses at the gene ends were 4 bases for V and 2 bases for J; bases not matched to a gene: 6. Germline V gene data show CDR1 as KGHDR and CDR2 as SFDVKD. DNA of the CDR3: TGTGCCACCAGTGACCTCGCTAGCGGTAACACCGGGGAGCTGTTTTTT. Encoded protein: CATSDLASGNTGELFF.

In this sample, this clonotype is medium-sized. The chain uses TRBV5-1 and TRBJ2-7; possibly TRBD2 for D (5 bases). This CDR3 comprises 17 residues. With 2 bases removed from V and 2 bases from J, the gap between germline ends came to 20 bases. CDR1 and CDR2 (germline): SGHRS, YFSETQ. Here the CDR3 reads CASSFGSGRTTTYEQYF. DNA of the CDR3: TGCGCCAGCAGCTTTGGGAGCGGACGAACTACTACCTACGAGCAGTACTTC.

This clonotype came up a few times. The V and J genes are TRBV7-3 and TRBJ2-5; D gene ambiguous. Trimming left V 1 base short and J 5 bases short, with 8 bases between. This CDR3 has 13 residues. The V gene's germline CDR1 is SGHTA and CDR2 FQGTGA. The CDR3, as DNA: TGTGCCAGCAGCTTAATTGCGTGGGAGACCCAGTACTTC. It yields the protein CASSLIAWETQYF.